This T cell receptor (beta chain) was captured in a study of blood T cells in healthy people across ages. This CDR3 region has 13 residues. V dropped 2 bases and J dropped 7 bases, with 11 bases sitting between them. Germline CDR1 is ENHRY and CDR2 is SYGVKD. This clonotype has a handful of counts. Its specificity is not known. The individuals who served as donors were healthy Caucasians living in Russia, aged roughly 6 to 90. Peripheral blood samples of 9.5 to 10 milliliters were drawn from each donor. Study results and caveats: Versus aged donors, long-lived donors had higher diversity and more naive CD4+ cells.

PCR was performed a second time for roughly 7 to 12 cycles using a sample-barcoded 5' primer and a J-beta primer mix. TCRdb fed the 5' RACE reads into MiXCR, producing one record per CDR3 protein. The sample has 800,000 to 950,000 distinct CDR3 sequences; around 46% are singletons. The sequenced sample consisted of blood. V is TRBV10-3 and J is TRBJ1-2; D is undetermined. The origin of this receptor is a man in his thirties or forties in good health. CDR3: CAISEMLTAGYTF. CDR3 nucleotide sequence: TGTGCCATCAGTGAGATGCTAACCGCTGGCTACACCTTC.